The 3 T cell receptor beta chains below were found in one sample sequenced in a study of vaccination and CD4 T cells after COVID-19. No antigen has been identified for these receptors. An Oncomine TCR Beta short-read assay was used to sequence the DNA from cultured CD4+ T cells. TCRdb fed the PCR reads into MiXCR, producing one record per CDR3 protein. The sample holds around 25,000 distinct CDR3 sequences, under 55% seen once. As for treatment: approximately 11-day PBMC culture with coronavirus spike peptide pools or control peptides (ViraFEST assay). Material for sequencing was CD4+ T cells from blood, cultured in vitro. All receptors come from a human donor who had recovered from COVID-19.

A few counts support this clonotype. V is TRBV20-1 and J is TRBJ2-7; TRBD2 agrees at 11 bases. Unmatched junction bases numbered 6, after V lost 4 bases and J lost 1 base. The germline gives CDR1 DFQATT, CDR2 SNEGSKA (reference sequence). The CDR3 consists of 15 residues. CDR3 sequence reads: CSAKPGLAVSYEQYF. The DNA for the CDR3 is TGCAGTGCTAAGCCGGGACTAGCGGTATCCTACGAGCAGTACTTC.

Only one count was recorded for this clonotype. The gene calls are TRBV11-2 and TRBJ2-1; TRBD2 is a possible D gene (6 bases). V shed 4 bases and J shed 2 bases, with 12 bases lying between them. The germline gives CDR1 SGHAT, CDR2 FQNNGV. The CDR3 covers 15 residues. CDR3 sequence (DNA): TGTGCCAGCAGCTCCTATGGCGGGACCTACAATGAGCAGTTCTTC. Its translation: CASSSYGGTYNEQFF.

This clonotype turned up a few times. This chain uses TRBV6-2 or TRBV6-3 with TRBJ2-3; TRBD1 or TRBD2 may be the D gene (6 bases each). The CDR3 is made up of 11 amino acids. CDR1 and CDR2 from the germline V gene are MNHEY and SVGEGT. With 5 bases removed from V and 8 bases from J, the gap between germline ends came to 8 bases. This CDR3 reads CASSGGGTQYF. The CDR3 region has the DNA TGTGCCAGCAGTGGAGGGGGTACGCAGTATTTT.